The entry below describes one T cell receptor (beta chain). This sample is part of a study of OX40 agonist ivuxolimab in advanced cancers. Study in general: Ivuxolimab, an agonistic anti-OX40 (CD134) antibody, was given to patients. The dose-escalation group included hepatocellular carcinoma, melanoma, renal cell carcinoma and head and neck cancer.

TCRdb keeps only in-frame clones here, not all; method: immunoSEQ multiplex PCR. The sample carries about 150,000 clones, about 92% recorded once. After removal of 1 base from V and 9 bases from J, the junction contained 12 bases not matched to a gene. Germline V gene sequence: CDR1 SGHTA, CDR2 FQGNSA. This CDR3 has 16 residues. This clonotype originated in an adult with an advanced solid tumor such as melanoma, head and neck, liver or kidney cancer. The material sequenced was CD4+ or CD8+ T cells sorted from blood, taken in a trial of the OX40 agonist ivuxolimab. The V call is TRBV7-2, the J call TRBJ2-1, with 7 bases lining up with TRBD2. The CDR3 loop reads CASSLGRGRGVGEQFF. The DNA for the CDR3 is TGTGCCAGCAGCTTAGGTCGCGGGAGAGGGGTGGGTGAGCAGTTCTTC.